The 23 T cell receptor beta chains given below trace back to one sample, sequenced in a study of human T cells and chemical hapten exposure. From the RACE reads, TCRdb called clonotypes with MiXCR, one entry per CDR3 protein. Found here are approximately 340,000 distinct CDR3 sequences, roughly 6.9% of them singletons; the top ten hold 7.5% to 9%. Stated time point: patch test 1, 2 weeks after DPC sensitization. Treatment denoted: therapeutic diphenylcyclopropenone sensitization with weekly scalp DPC. The input for sequencing was whole blood, taken in connection with sensitization to the hapten diphenylcyclopropenone (DPC). All receptors come from a woman under 30 with alopecia areata. Some clones in this sample may be carry-over from other donors' samples.

A word on this clonotype: This clone may be a read error of a much larger clone one base away. V usage is TRBV12-3 or TRBV12-4 and J usage is TRBJ2-5; D is perhaps TRBD1 or TRBD2 (5 bases each). This CDR3 has 15 residues. DNA for the CDR3: TGTGCCAGCAGTTCTCACCGGGACCTACAAGAGACCCGGTACTTC. Protein sequence: CASSSHRDLQETRYF.

The rearrangement uses TRBV9 and TRBJ2-1; 7 positions match TRBD2. The V gene's germline CDR1 is SGDLS and CDR2 YYNGEE. The CDR3 is made up of 15 amino acids. V shed 2 bases and J 8 bases; nucleotides not matched to a gene: 10. CDR3 in amino acids: CASSVNSGERYEQFF. Written as DNA, the CDR3 is TGTGCCAGCAGCGTTAACAGCGGGGAAAGGTATGAGCAGTTCTTC.

This clonotype has more than one count but fewer than ten. Its ends do not fully match the called genes, so a read error is possible. The V call is TRBV20-1, the J call TRBJ1-5; 7 positions match TRBD1. CDR3 length: 14 amino acids. From germline, CDR1 is DFQATT and CDR2 SNEGSKA (reference sequence). CDR3 coding DNA: TGCAGTGCTAGAGATCGACAGGGCTGGCAGCCCAAGCATTTT. Its translation is CSARDRQGWQPKHF.

This clonotype has a handful of counts. The chain has TRBV6-2 or TRBV6-3 and TRBJ2-1; 10 nucleotides agree with TRBD2. V dropped 6 bases and J dropped 5; count of bases not matched to a gene: 7. This CDR3 is 15 amino acids long. Per germline, CDR1 MNHEY and CDR2 SVGEGT. The CDR3 DNA follows: TGTGCCAGCAGGGCAAGCGGGGGGGCCCACAATGAGCAGTTCTTC. Amino acids: CASRASGGAHNEQFF.

The CDR3 spells CASSQDRGGSSPLHF. The CDR3 bases are TGTGCCAGCAGCCAAGATCGAGGGGGAAGTTCACCCCTCCACTTT. This sequence joins TRBV4-2 and TRBJ1-6, with a possible D match to TRBD1 (6 bases). Germline CDR1 reads LGHNA; CDR2 reads YNFKEQ. The CDR3 covers 15 residues. The ends were cut back, 0 bases at V and 9 bases at J, with 12 bases in the middle.

The V call is TRBV29-1, the J call TRBJ2-2, with a tentative D call TRBD1 (6 bases). Germline-derived CDR1 and CDR2 are SQVTM and ANQGSEA. The CDR3 runs to 11 residues. Trimming removed 6 bases at V and 15 bases at J, with 17 bases between. The CDR3 DNA follows: TGCAGCGTGACAGACGGGACATTAGTGTTTTTT. Translated: CSVTDGTLVFF.

The chain recombines TRBV4-1 with TRBJ2-1; D call uncertain. In germline, CDR1 is MGHRA, CDR2 YSYEKL. Deletions cut 0 bases from V and 11 bases from J, with 23 bases between. This CDR3 is built from 17 residues. For the CDR3, the DNA is TGCGCCAGCAGCCAAGAGGGCAACACGATCCCTCCCCGGAAGCAGTTCTTC. Protein sequence: CASSQEGNTIPPRKQFF.

This clonotype turned up a few times. The chain couples TRBV4-3 to TRBJ1-5; D is unclear. Germline V CDR1 and CDR2: LGHNA, YSLEER. CDR3 length equals 14 residues. Deletions cut 1 base from V and 5 bases from J, with 9 bases between. As DNA, the CDR3 is TGCGCCAGCAGCCAAGGAACAGCTTATCAGCCCCAGCATTTT. This gives the protein CASSQGTAYQPQHF.

The sample holds a few counts of this clonotype. The chain combines TRBV10-3 with TRBJ2-7; 7 nucleotides align to TRBD2. J lost 1 base, V lost 7 bases, and 10 bases had no gene match. The CDR3 loop spans 15 amino acids. Germline V CDR1 and CDR2: ENHRY, SYGVKD. CDR3 region: CAITITSGTSYEQYF. CDR3 nucleotide sequence: TGTGCCATCACTATAACGAGCGGGACTTCCTACGAGCAGTACTTC.

This clonotype came up many times. V and J are TRBV10-3 and TRBJ2-3; D possibly matches TRBD1 or TRBD2 (6 bases each). Germline lookup yields CDR1 ENHRY and CDR2 SYGVKD. Trimming pared 2 bases from V and 1 base from J, leaving 19 bases between. The CDR3 runs 18 residues. The CDR3 protein is CAISETTLRGVGTDTQYF. DNA of the CDR3: TGTGCCATCAGTGAGACTACCCTGAGGGGGGTCGGCACAGATACGCAGTATTTT.

A few counts support this clonotype. J is TRBJ2-1 and V is TRBV5-1; 10 nucleotides agree with TRBD1. This CDR3 comprises 11 residues. J was trimmed by 14 bases and V by 2 bases; bases with no gene match: 1. From germline, CDR1 is SGHRS and CDR2 YFSETQ. The chain's CDR3 is CASSFGTGEFF. The CDR3 DNA reads as TGCGCCAGCAGCTTCGGGACAGGGGAGTTCTTC.

This clonotype was counted a few times. The rearrangement links TRBV7-9 to TRBJ1-2; D gene unclear. V lost 4 bases to trimming and J lost 3 bases, with 9 bases between them. CDR1 and CDR2 from the germline V gene are SEHNR and FQNEAQ (reference sequence). The CDR3 is made up of 13 amino acids. This chain's CDR3 is CASSSGGDYGYTF. DNA of the CDR3: TGTGCCAGCAGCTCAGGCGGTGACTATGGCTACACCTTC.

This clonotype was seen only a few times. This sequence joins TRBV12-3 or TRBV12-4 and TRBJ2-3; 8 bases match TRBD2. V lost 6 bases and J lost 5; bases outside the gene matches: 7. This CDR3 is 14 amino acids long. The chain's CDR3 is CASRVAGLRDTQYF. Written as DNA, the CDR3 is TGTGCCAGCAGGGTAGCGGGGCTTCGAGATACGCAGTATTTT.

This clonotype showed up many times. The V gene is TRBV13, the J gene TRBJ2-7, with D possibly being TRBD1 (5 bases). Germline CDR1 reads PRHDT; CDR2 reads FYEKMQ (reference sequence). This CDR3 is built from 15 residues. With 5 bases removed from V and 1 base from J, the gap between germline ends came to 15 bases. The CDR3 protein is CASSTQQVESYEQYF. The CDR3 DNA reads as TGTGCCAGCAGCACTCAACAGGTTGAGTCCTACGAGCAGTACTTC.

This clonotype was detected a few times. The rearrangement links TRBV5-1 to TRBJ1-2; TRBD1 might be the D (6 bases). There are 13 residues in the CDR3. Germline V gene sequence: CDR1 SGHRS, CDR2 YFSETQ. Trimming pared 1 base from V and 5 bases from J, leaving 9 bases between. The CDR3 bases are TGCGCCAGCAGCTTGCCAGGGGTTTATGGCTACACCTTC. It encodes CASSLPGVYGYTF. The complete variable domain, with remaining parts taken from reference TRBV5-1 and TRBJ1-2, reads KAGVTQTPRYLIKTRGQQVTLSCSPISGHRSVSWYQQTPGQGLQFLFEYFSETQRNKGNFPGRFSGRQFSNSRSEMNVSTLELGDSALYLCASSLPGVYGYTFGSGTRLTVV.

The chain is built from TRBV7-2 and TRBJ1-4; perhaps TRBD1 as D (5 bases). CDR3 length: 16 amino acids. V gave up 5 bases and J gave up 2 bases, with 15 bases separating them. CDR1 and CDR2 from the germline V gene are SGHTA and FQGNSA. CDR3 residues: CASSLIGGSTNEKLFF. CDR3 in DNA: TGTGCCAGCAGCCTCATCGGGGGGTCGACTAATGAAAAACTGTTTTTT.

This clonotype showed up many times. The chain uses TRBV6-2 or TRBV6-3 and TRBJ2-2, with 9 nucleotides matching TRBD2. Trimming cost V 6 bases and J 4 bases; bases outside gene matches: 6. The length of the CDR3 is 15 residues. Germline V gives CDR1 MNHEY, CDR2 SVGEGT. DNA for the CDR3: TGTGCCAGCAGGGAGAGCGGGGGGTCCACCGGGGAGCTGTTTTTT. Its translation: CASRESGGSTGELFF.

The chain couples TRBV7-8 to TRBJ2-1; TRBD1 agrees at 11 bases. V gave up 3 bases and J gave up 4 bases; unmatched junction bases: 2. Germline V gene data show CDR1 as SGHVS and CDR2 as FQNEAQ. CDR3 length equals 15 residues. This CDR3 reads CASSLGQGEYNEQFF. CDR3 sequence (DNA): TGTGCCAGCAGCTTGGGACAGGGGGAATACAATGAGCAGTTCTTC.

J is TRBJ1-1 and V is TRBV4-3, with 8 bases that match TRBD1. Germline V gene lookup returns CDR1 LGHNA and CDR2 YSLEER. The CDR3 is made up of 16 amino acids. V was clipped by 3 bases and J by 4 bases; unmatched bases: 10. The DNA of the CDR3 is TGCGCCAGCAGCCAGGGATTGGACAGGGTTGCCACTGAAGCTTTCTTT. Encoded protein: CASSQGLDRVATEAFF.

At least ten counts were recorded for this clonotype. The gene calls are TRBV28 and TRBJ2-6, with unresolved D. Trimming shortened V by 5 bases and J by 0 bases, and 5 bases separated the two germline ends. This CDR3 has 14 amino acids. The germline V gene has CDR1 MDHEN and CDR2 SYDVKM. This CDR3 is CASSLYSGANVLTF. DNA for the CDR3: TGTGCCAGCAGTCTATACTCTGGGGCCAACGTCCTGACTTTC.

The CDR3 region has the DNA TGTGCCAGCAGTGAAATACGAGGAAGCGAGCAGTACTTC. Protein: CASSEIRGSEQYF. The chain links TRBV6-1 to TRBJ2-7; D not certain. V shed 2 bases and J shed 6 bases, with 11 bases lying between them. Germline V CDR1 and CDR2: MNHNS, SASEGT. The CDR3 is made up of 13 amino acids.

In this sample, this clonotype turned up many times. This sequence joins TRBV4-2 and TRBJ1-6; 7 bases line up with TRBD1. J lost 4 bases, V lost 0 bases, and 6 bases had no gene match. The length of the CDR3 is 17 residues. The V gene's germline CDR1 is LGHNA and CDR2 YNFKEQ. The CDR3 reads CASSQDFTGQYNSPLHF. The CDR3 DNA is TGTGCCAGCAGCCAAGATTTTACGGGACAGTATAATTCACCCCTCCACTTT.

This clonotype was detected many times. V and J are TRBV7-2 and TRBJ1-1; TRBD1 is a possible D gene (6 bases). The V gene's germline CDR1 is SGHTA and CDR2 FQGNSA. This CDR3 is built from 13 residues. V lost 4 bases, J lost 4 bases, and 10 bases lay in between. CDR3 sequence (DNA): TGTGCCAGCAGCTCAGGAGGGGGCACTGAAGCTTTCTTT. Residues: CASSSGGGTEAFF. The whole variable domain, filled in from reference TRBV7-2 and TRBJ1-1, reads GAGVSQSPSNKVTEKGKDVELRCDPISGHTALYWYRQSLGQGLEFLIYFQGNSAPDKSGLPSDRFSAERTGGSVSTLTIQRTQQEDSAVYLCASSSGGGTEAFFGQGTRLTVV.